What follows are 4 T cell receptor beta chains derived from one specimen sequenced in a study of T cells in Graves' hyperthyroidism and ophthalmopathy. What was amplified from RNA transcripts were TCR beta CDR3 regions. The HTBI set primed first-round TCR CDR3 RT-PCR. TCRdb re-called the multiplex PCR reads with MiXCR, one entry per CDR3 protein. The repertoire has nearly 750,000 distinct CDR3 sequences, about a third of them found once; the top ten carry around a third. The sequenced sample consisted of blood. Source of these receptors: a woman in her 40s with Graves' hyperthyroidism.

The chain employs TRBV5-4 and TRBJ1-2; D is possibly TRBD1 (6 bases). The V end lost 0 bases, the J end lost 7 bases, and 10 bases lay between the germline ends. Germline V gene lookup returns CDR1 SGHNT and CDR2 YYREEE (reference sequence). This CDR3 has 13 amino acids. The CDR3 DNA reads TGTGCCAGCAGCTTGGTGACAGGCTCTGGCTACACCTTC. Translated, it gives CASSLVTGSGYTF.

Here the CDR3 reads CASSFFWGQQSSYEQYF. DNA for the CDR3: TGTGCCAGCAGTTTCTTTTGGGGTCAGCAATCCTCCTACGAGCAGTACTTC. The chain has TRBV12-3 or TRBV12-4 and TRBJ2-7; D is ambiguous. Trimming cost V 3 bases and J 0 bases, with 18 bases left between them. The CDR3 length is 17 residues.

This clonotype showed up just once. The V gene is TRBV7-6, the J gene TRBJ2-6; a possible D gene is TRBD1 (6 bases). This CDR3 is built from 17 residues. The germline CDR1 and CDR2 sequences are SGHVS and FNYEAQ. V gave up 6 bases and J gave up 0 bases, with 15 bases separating them. CDR3 loop: CASRGSDSFSGANVLTF. The CDR3 nucleotides read TGTGCCAGCAGGGGGTCGGACAGCTTCTCTGGGGCCAACGTCCTGACTTTC.

The sample holds a few counts of this clonotype. The chain combines TRBV5-1 with TRBJ1-2; D may be TRBD1 (5 bases). Trimming took 4 bases from V and 3 from J, leaving 19 bases between them. Germline V gives CDR1 SGHRS, CDR2 YFSETQ. The CDR3 is 16 residues long. CDR3 in DNA: TGCGCCAGCAGCCCATGGGGCCCCAGGGTTTACTATGGCTACACCTTC. This codes for CASSPWGPRVYYGYTF.